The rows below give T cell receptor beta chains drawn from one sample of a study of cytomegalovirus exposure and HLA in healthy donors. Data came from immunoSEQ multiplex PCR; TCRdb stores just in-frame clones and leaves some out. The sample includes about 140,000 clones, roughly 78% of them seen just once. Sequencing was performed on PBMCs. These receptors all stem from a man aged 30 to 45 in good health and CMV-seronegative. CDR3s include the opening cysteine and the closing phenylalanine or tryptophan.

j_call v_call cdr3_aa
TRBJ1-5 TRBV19 CASSIGGDRQPQHF
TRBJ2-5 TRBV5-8 CASSLAGSRRETQYF
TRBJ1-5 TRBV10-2 CASSERTGGNQPQHF
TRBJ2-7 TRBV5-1 CASNRQGSHEQYF
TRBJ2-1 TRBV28 CASSLRGNNEQFF
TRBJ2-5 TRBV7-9 CASSRLGGEEETQYF
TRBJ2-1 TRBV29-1 CSVSGGLAGGAQFF
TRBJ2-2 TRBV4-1 CASSHFSSGTHTGELFF
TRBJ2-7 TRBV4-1 CASSLGTESYEQYF
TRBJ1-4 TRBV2 CASIMDRGSGKLFF
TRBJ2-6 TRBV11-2 CASSLTSGANVLTF
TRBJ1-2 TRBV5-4 CASSLPAGEGYGYTF
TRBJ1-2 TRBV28 CAIDSRTGGDYGYTF
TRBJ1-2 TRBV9 CASSVAPSGYTF
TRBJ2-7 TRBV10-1 CASSGGTSGTSEQYF
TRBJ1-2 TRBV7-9 CASSTRQGRGYTF
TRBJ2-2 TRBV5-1 CASTLGTGNTGELFF
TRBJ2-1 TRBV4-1 CASSQDLGSSSYNEQFF
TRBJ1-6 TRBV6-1 CASSETDAKSAYNSPLHF
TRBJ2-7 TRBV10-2 CASTSVTGGTSSMIYEQYF
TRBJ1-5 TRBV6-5 CASSPGTGLGQPQHF
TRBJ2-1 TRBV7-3 CASSSGTSGEQFF
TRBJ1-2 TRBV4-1 CASSHRAQGWEGYTF
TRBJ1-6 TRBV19 CASSDRGLGNSPLHF
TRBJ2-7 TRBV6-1 CASSDNGRTTYEQYF
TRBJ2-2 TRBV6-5 CASSLGQGAPGELFF
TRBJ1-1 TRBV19 CASSTGLNTEAFF
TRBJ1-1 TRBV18 CASSPKGVDWNTEAFF
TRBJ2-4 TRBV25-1 CASSDPTEVVAKNIQYF
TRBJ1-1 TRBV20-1 CSARGDTEAFF
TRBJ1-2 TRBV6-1 CASSEGQGGGYTF
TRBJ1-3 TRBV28 CASSSGGSSGNTIYF
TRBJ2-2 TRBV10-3 CAIRPDRGSTGELFF
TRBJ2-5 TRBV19 CASSLTTETQYF
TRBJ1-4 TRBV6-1 CASSERTGVLEKLFF
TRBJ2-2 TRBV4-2 CASSQDWLAALRSLAGELFF
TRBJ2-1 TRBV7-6 CASSPLGGEQFF
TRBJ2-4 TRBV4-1 CASSLRQSGGVLAKNIQYF
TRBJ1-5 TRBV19 CASSMSTSRVGRDQPQHF
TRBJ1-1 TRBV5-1 CASSLIGRMNTEAFF
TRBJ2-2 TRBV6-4 CASSQLAGVNTGELFF